The 4 T cell receptor beta chains in this list originate from one sample, sequenced in a study of blood T cell repertoires in COVID-19. Sequencing was performed with immunoSEQ multiplex PCR; in TCRdb, only in-frame clones are kept and a portion is missing. This sample has 150,000 to 200,000 clones, with 89% found just once. The source material was peripheral blood. The source is a man aged 18 to 35 who had recovered from COVID-19.

Only a few counts were recorded for this clone. The chain recombines TRBV5-6 with TRBJ2-2; 8 bases map to TRBD1. This CDR3 comprises 13 residues. Germline-derived CDR1 and CDR2 are SGHDT and YYEEEE. V was clipped by 4 bases and J by 6 bases; unmatched bases: 2. CDR3 protein: CASSKQGAGELFF. In DNA, the CDR3 is TGTGCCAGCAGCAAACAGGGGGCCGGGGAGCTGTTTTTT.

The rearrangement joins TRBV9 to TRBJ2-7; 8 bases fit TRBD1. Germline CDR1 and CDR2: SGDLS and YYNGEE. J lost 4 bases, V lost 4 bases, and 7 bases had no gene match. This CDR3 comprises 14 residues. In DNA, the CDR3 is TGTGCCAGCAGCCCGGGGACAGGAAGGTACGAGCAGTACTTC. Translating it yields CASSPGTGRYEQYF.

V usage is TRBV29-1 and J usage is TRBJ2-2, with TRBD1 identical over 7 bases. Germline V gene lookup returns CDR1 SQVTM and CDR2 ANQGSEA. Trimming at V came to 7 bases and at J to 1 base, leaving 3 bases not matched to a gene. There are 13 residues in the CDR3. The DNA for the CDR3 is TGCAGCGCCCGGACAGGGAACACCGGGGAGCTGTTTTTT. Its protein product is CSARTGNTGELFF.

The genes are TRBV6-2 or TRBV6-3 and TRBJ2-3; D might be TRBD2 (5 bases). Trimming removed 5 bases from V and 4 bases from J, with 10 bases in between. The germline CDR1 and CDR2 sequences are MNHEY and SVGEGT. The CDR3 loop spans 13 amino acids. CDR3 amino acids: CASSRGFADTQYF. The CDR3 DNA follows: TGTGCCAGCAGTCGGGGTTTCGCAGATACGCAGTATTTT.